These 23 T cell receptor beta chains were sequenced from one sample in a study of blood T cells in healthy people across ages. Primed by a sample-barcoded 5' primer and a J-beta primer mix, a second PCR proceeded for roughly 6 to 12 cycles. TCRdb called the 5' RACE reads again in MiXCR, with one record for every CDR3 protein. The sample includes over 1,300,000 distinct CDR3 sequences, around 59% of them seen just once. The sequenced sample was blood. The receptors originated from a man younger than 35 in good health.

In its sample, this clonotype was seen a few times. V gene TRBV3-1 combines with J gene TRBJ2-7; 9 nucleotides line up with TRBD2. Germline loops: CDR1 LGHDT, CDR2 YNNKEL (reference sequence). After removal of 0 bases from V and 7 bases from J, the junction contained 7 bases not matched to a gene. The CDR3 has 15 residues. As DNA, the CDR3 is TGTGCCAGCAGCCAAGAAGGCGGGAGGGGGTATGAGCAGTACTTC. Translating it yields CASSQEGGRGYEQYF.

The chain has TRBV7-2 and TRBJ1-2; tentative D call: TRBD1 (6 bases). From germline, CDR1 is SGHTA and CDR2 FQGNSA. This CDR3 is built from 15 residues. V lost 5 bases and J lost 3, with 16 bases in between. The CDR3 DNA reads TGTGCCAGCAGCCTGGGAGGGGGTAGGGACTATGGCTACACCTTC. This encodes CASSLGGGRDYGYTF.

The rearrangement uses TRBV2 and TRBJ2-7; no clear D. Matching the DNA end better, TRBJ2-5 makes the J call doubtful. Germline CDR1 is SNHLY and CDR2 is FYNNEI. The CDR3 is 12 amino acids. CDR3 protein: CASSELWETQYF. CDR3 coding DNA: TGTGCCAGCAGTGAGCTGTGGGAGACCCAGTACTTC.

In DNA form, the CDR3 reads TGCGCCAGCAGCCGAGGGGTGGGGGCCTCCTACGAGCAGTACTTC. It translates to CASSRGVGASYEQYF. V is TRBV4-3 and J is TRBJ2-7, with D possibly matching TRBD1 (6 bases). V gave up 4 bases and J gave up 0 bases, with 13 bases separating them. CDR1 and CDR2 (germline): LGHNA, YSLEER. The CDR3 covers 15 residues.

The J gene is TRBJ2-5, the V gene TRBV5-1; D not certain. CDR1 and CDR2 from the germline V gene are SGHRS and YFSETQ. V was trimmed by 2 bases and J by 2 bases, leaving 13 bases between them. CDR3 length: 15 residues. The CDR3 sequence: CASSLLQNAQETQYF. The CDR3 nucleotides read TGCGCCAGCAGCTTACTACAGAATGCTCAAGAGACCCAGTACTTC.

The V gene is TRBV20-1, the J gene TRBJ2-5; D gene uncertain. The end of the DNA aligns better with TRBJ2-7, so the J call may be wrong. This CDR3 has 14 amino acids. Per germline, CDR1 DFQATT and CDR2 SNEGSKA (reference sequence). The CDR3 is CSARGLPTDNEQYF. For the CDR3, the DNA is TGCAGTGCTAGAGGTCTACCCACCGACAACGAGCAGTACTTC.

The rearrangement joins TRBV24-1 to TRBJ2-5, with TRBD1 identical over 7 bases. Trimming cost V 2 bases and J 3 bases; bases outside gene matches: 5. The CDR3 loop spans 15 amino acids. Germline lookup yields CDR1 KGHDR and CDR2 SFDVKD. The DNA of the CDR3 is TGTGCCACCAGTGATTCGGCAGGACAGGAAGAGACCCAGTACTTC. It yields the protein CATSDSAGQEETQYF.

The CDR3 reads CASAGGQDTEAFF. The CDR3 bases are TGTGCCAGCGCGGGGGGACAGGACACTGAAGCTTTCTTT. The rearrangement links TRBV18 to TRBJ1-1; TRBD1 aligns across 8 bases. The junction had 5 bases not matched to a gene; V was cut back by 8 bases and J by 3 bases. CDR1 KGHSH and CDR2 LQKENI come from the germline V gene. CDR3 length: 13 residues.

This clonotype was detected only a few times. The CDR3 sequence is CASSLAAVKGVRGYGYTF. For the CDR3, the DNA is TGTGCCAGCAGCTTGGCCGCCGTTAAGGGCGTCCGTGGGTATGGCTACACCTTC. The V gene is TRBV5-5, the J gene TRBJ1-2; D uncertain. V dropped 0 bases and J dropped 5 bases, with 23 bases sitting between them. There are 18 residues in the CDR3. Per germline, CDR1 SGHKS and CDR2 YYEKEE (reference sequence).

The chain links TRBV20-1 to TRBJ2-3; 10 nucleotides match TRBD2. J was trimmed by 2 bases and V by 0 bases; bases with no gene match: 5. The germline CDR1 and CDR2 sequences are DFQATT and SNEGSKA (reference sequence). The CDR3 totals 16 residues. This CDR3 reads CSARDFLAGATDTQYF. The CDR3 bases are TGCAGTGCTAGAGATTTCCTAGCGGGAGCCACAGATACGCAGTATTTT.

The rearrangement links TRBV28 to TRBJ2-3; either TRBD1 or TRBD2 may fit D (6 bases each). Germline-derived CDR1 and CDR2 are MDHEN and SYDVKM. Trimming cost V 6 bases and J 3 bases, with 25 bases left between them. The CDR3 spans 18 residues. As DNA, the CDR3 is TGTGCCAGCAGCCCTTTTCATAGGGGGGCAGGGTTGACAGATACGCAGTATTTT. It codes for CASSPFHRGAGLTDTQYF.

This clonotype was detected only a few times. V gene TRBV20-1 combines with J gene TRBJ1-6; D gene uncertain. The germline V gene has CDR1 DFQATT and CDR2 SNEGSKA (reference sequence). This CDR3 has 18 amino acids. V lost 8 bases and J lost 0, with 23 bases in between. CDR3 coding DNA: TGCAGTTCCCTAGGTCCGCACGCAGCCAGCTCCTATAATTCACCCCTCCACTTT. It is translated as CSSLGPHAASSYNSPLHF.

This chain joins TRBV29-1 and TRBJ1-1; 9 positions match TRBD1. CDR3 length equals 13 residues. J lost 4 bases, V lost 4 bases, and 4 bases had no gene match. Germline assignment: CDR1 SQVTM and CDR2 ANQGSEA. The CDR3 coding sequence is TGCAGCGTTGGACGGGGACAGGGCACTGAAGCTTTCTTT. Its protein is CSVGRGQGTEAFF.

The chain combines TRBV10-3 with TRBJ2-3; D may correspond to TRBD1 or TRBD2 (5 bases each). Per germline, CDR1 ENHRY and CDR2 SYGVKD. The CDR3 loop spans 15 amino acids. V shed 7 bases and J shed 0 bases, with 14 bases lying between them. Written as DNA, the CDR3 is TGTGCCATCAATTTTGGGGGAGTTAGCACAGATACGCAGTATTTT. Translation: CAINFGGVSTDTQYF.

The chain employs TRBV29-1 and TRBJ1-4; 7 bases agree with TRBD1. The CDR3 is 15 residues long. The junction had 12 bases not matched to a gene; V was cut back by 6 bases and J by 5 bases. Germline V gene data show CDR1 as SQVTM and CDR2 as ANQGSEA. Written as DNA, the CDR3 is TGCAGCGTGCCTGACAGGGATATTACCAATGAAAAACTGTTTTTT. Translated, it gives CSVPDRDITNEKLFF.

The chain recombines TRBV3-1 with TRBJ2-6, with TRBD1 as a possible D gene (6 bases). Trimming pared 1 base from V and 0 bases from J, leaving 16 bases between. This CDR3 comprises 19 residues. The germline CDR1 and CDR2 sequences are LGHDT and YNNKEL (reference sequence). This chain's CDR3 is CASSQGDGRGSSGANVLTF. Here the CDR3 DNA reads TGTGCCAGCAGCCAAGGGGACGGCAGGGGATCCTCTGGGGCCAACGTCCTGACTTTC.

A few counts support this clonotype. The gene calls are TRBV12-3 or TRBV12-4 and TRBJ2-1; TRBD2 aligns across 7 bases. V was clipped by 5 bases and J by 10 bases; unmatched bases: 11. The CDR3 sequence is 14 residues long. CDR3 DNA: TGTGCCAGCAGTCTCACTTCACTAGCGCCAGAGCAGTTCTTC. It specifies CASSLTSLAPEQFF.

This rearrangement joins TRBV7-9 to TRBJ2-2; D not resolved. Germline V gene data show CDR1 as SEHNR and CDR2 as FQNEAQ (reference sequence). V was cut by 6 bases and J by 7 bases, with 27 bases left in between. This CDR3 contains 18 residues. CDR3: CASRDRVNGRRLGGELFF. The CDR3 coding sequence is TGTGCCAGCAGGGATCGGGTCAACGGACGTCGGCTAGGCGGGGAGCTGTTTTTT.

The rearrangement uses TRBV11-2 and TRBJ2-3; TRBD1 might be the D (5 bases). Germline CDR1 reads SGHAT; CDR2 reads FQNNGV. V dropped 4 bases and J dropped 0 bases, with 14 bases sitting between them. The CDR3 runs to 16 residues. The CDR3 is CASSSDSAASTDTQYF. The CDR3 nucleotides read TGTGCCAGCAGCTCTGACAGTGCGGCTAGCACAGATACGCAGTATTTT. The variable domain in full, with the rest retrieved from reference TRBV11-2 and TRBJ2-3, is EAGVAQSPRYKIIEKRQSVAFWCNPISGHATLYWYQQILGQGPKLLIQFQNNGVVDDSQLPKDRFSAERLKGVDSTLKIQPAKLEDSAVYLCASSSDSAASTDTQYFGPGTRLTVL.

This rearrangement joins TRBV29-1 to TRBJ2-5; D is possibly TRBD1 (6 bases). V lost 1 base, J lost 0 bases, and 18 bases lay in between. Looked up from germline, CDR1 is SQVTM and CDR2 is ANQGSEA. The CDR3 covers 17 residues. This chain's CDR3 is CSVEGLTYRDNQETQYF. The CDR3 DNA is TGCAGCGTTGAAGGTCTTACTTACCGGGACAACCAAGAGACCCAGTACTTC.

V gene TRBV6-2 or TRBV6-3 combines with J gene TRBJ2-3, with 9 bases matching TRBD1. Trimming at V came to 3 bases and at J to 2 bases, leaving 9 bases not matched to a gene. Per germline, CDR1 MNHEY and CDR2 SVGEGT. This CDR3 spans 17 amino acids. The CDR3 protein is CASSYHRDRVNTDTQYF. CDR3 in DNA: TGTGCCAGCAGTTATCACCGGGACAGGGTGAACACAGATACGCAGTATTTT.

The chain links TRBV12-3 or TRBV12-4 to TRBJ2-2; weak D call: TRBD2 (5 bases). Trimming stripped 7 bases from V and 3 bases from J, with 24 bases between. The CDR3 contains 18 residues. The CDR3: CASISDKNFYMDTGELFF. The CDR3 DNA sequence: TGTGCCAGCATTAGCGACAAGAATTTTTACATGGACACCGGGGAGCTGTTTTTT.

This chain joins TRBV20-1 and TRBJ2-5; possibly TRBD1 or TRBD2 for D (6 bases each). The CDR3 has 15 residues. The germline V gene has CDR1 DFQATT and CDR2 SNEGSKA (reference sequence). The ends were cut back, 3 bases at V and 5 bases at J, with 19 bases in the middle. CDR3 in amino acids: CSARSGGRDGETQYF. Here the CDR3 DNA reads TGCAGTGCTAGGTCCGGGGGCAGGGATGGGGAGACCCAGTACTTC.